This entry concerns a single TCR beta chain. This clone was recorded a few times. The antigen it recognizes is unknown. Base qualities are not recorded, but no much larger clone differs from it by a single base. Libraries were built with the immunoSEQ multiplex PCR assay. A mixture of 60 forward primers for TCR Vbeta segments and 13 reverse primers for TCR Jbeta segments was used in the multiplex PCR. Amplification of the CDR3 region of rearranged TCR beta genes was performed with a multiplex PCR assay on genomic DNA. The amplified TCR beta libraries were sequenced on the Illumina HiSeq System as 87-base-pair reads. The study's own analysis went as follows. A later analysis tallied roughly 76 million unique TCR beta chains across the 600 to 700 repertoires, and about 12 million of those chains were shared by two or more donors. Raw reads were error-corrected and collapsed into unique sequences with a nearest-neighbor algorithm that merged closely related sequences to remove PCR and sequencing errors. V, D and J gene segments were assigned by aligning CDR3 sequences to IMGT reference sequences. For a sequence to be retained, a match of at least six nucleotides was required to both a V gene segment and a J gene segment. A rearrangement counted as productive if the CDR3 had no stop codons and remained in frame with V and J, and every other rearrangement counted as non-productive. CDR3 was defined by IMGT convention, running from the second conserved V-encoded cysteine to the conserved J-encoded phenylalanine. The earlier analysis of a few hundred of the donors excluded sequences that lacked an unambiguous match to a single V gene segment. In an earlier analysis of around 600 of the donors, V segments were called functional above 56.7% productive rearrangements and were called segregating when the between-donor standard deviation exceeded 5%. A statistical classification framework was developed to diagnose cytomegalovirus status using the catalog of TCR beta chain sequences. In a later analysis, V and J genes were assigned by comparing TCR nucleotide sequences against IMGT/GENE-DB human TR gene sequences. In a later analysis, CDR3 sequences and most-parsimonious VDJ recombination scenarios were assigned using the TCRdist pipeline. A later analysis defined each TCR beta chain by its CDR3 amino acid sequence plus V-gene family, and excluded reads lacking a unique V-gene family. A later analysis removed several hundred highly shared, low-generation-probability nucleotide sequences to deal with suspected cross-contamination and a sequencing artifact. A later analysis calculated a clonal expansion index for each public chain from normalized within-repertoire ranks of inferred template counts. Generation probabilities in a later analysis came from a VDJ recombination model fitted to out-of-frame rearrangements, and those results were checked against IGoR. In a later analysis, TCR-TCR, TCR-HLA and TCR-CMV co-occurrence was scored with hypergeometric tests, and a repertoire-size bias correction was applied to TCR pairs. In a later analysis, false discovery rates were estimated by permuting HLA or CMV assignments 20 times. A later analysis grouped co-occurring TCRs with DBSCAN, adding TCRdist sequence similarity when clustering within HLA-allele-positive subsets. Repertoires with fewer than 30,000 or more than 120,000 public chains, plus five repertoires with anomalous nucleotide sharing, were excluded from co-occurrence clustering. Sourced from immuneACCESS, this table was stored by TCRdb with only in-frame sequences that have V and J called. A share of the clones is absent; for the studies checked, an unresolved V gene accounts for under half, and the remainder has no known explanation. That table gives V, J and clone size, and the DNA gave D and trimming. This sample comprises 150,000 to 200,000 clones, 60% to 85% of them detected only once. The top ten clones comprise around 3.1% of the sample.

The cohort was made up of roughly 670 healthy bone marrow donors. At the time of sampling, all cohort members were nominally healthy, though unrecorded immune exposures were likely present. The donor was CMV seronegative and was included in the group of hundreds of seronegative cohort members. Each donor provided a peripheral blood sample, and peripheral blood mononuclear cells were used for TCR beta sequencing. Genomic DNA was extracted from the blood cell samples with the Qiagen DNeasy Blood Extraction Kit. This entry belongs to a study of cytomegalovirus exposure and HLA in healthy donors (dated by TCRdb to the late 2010s). With respect to the entire study: According to an earlier analysis of a few hundred of the donors, about 179 million T cells yielded some 110 million unique TCR beta sequences and 276 Gb of sequence data. Donor age, sex, ethnicity and CMV serostatus were compiled together with the repertoire data. HLA typing covered class I and class II loci at four-digit resolution. To predict cytomegalovirus infection status, the study combined high-throughput TCR immunosequencing, statistical association of individual TCRs with disease status, and machine learning. Of the roughly 400 genotyped donors, less than 90% were placed in the genetic ancestry cluster associated with self-reported Caucasian donors. Roughly 5 DR-DQ haplotypes were handled as single units for association and clustering, since linkage in the cohort was strong. A separate validation cohort of roughly 120 different subjects was used in addition to the roughly 670-subject first cohort. An earlier analysis of 587 of the donors used high-throughput TCR beta sequencing to judge whether each TCR beta V gene segment behaved as functional or pseudogenic. The aim of the study was to test whether cataloging public T cell receptors could identify signatures of past pathogen exposure. The number of typed donors differed by locus: about 620-640 for A, B, C, DRB1 and DQB1; 522 for DQA1; fewer than 610 for DPA1; and 450 to 480 for DPB1. Across around 400 genotyped donors of the cohort, an average of approximately 200,000 unique TCR beta nucleotide sequences per donor were sequenced, and roughly 20% of those sequences were non-productive. Genome-wide SNP genotypes for about 65% of the roughly 700 donors were used in a later genetic analysis, which treated that subset as a discovery cohort. An early release that covered about 600 HLA-typed donors contained approximately 320 gigabases of sequencing data and tens of millions of unique TCR sequences. Using immunosequencing, the study profiled T cell repertoires from approximately 700 subjects and related those repertoires to cytomegalovirus serostatus. Every discovery cohort repertoire had been produced on one sequencing platform. A later analysis re-examined previously published TCR beta repertoires from several hundred donors and added high-resolution HLA genotyping to investigate patterns of TCR occurrence. Rather than drawing on any new phenotypic data, the later analysis identified candidate immune exposures from TCR beta sequences and the way those sequences occurred across donors.

On the study overall, not on this receptor specifically: An association between a missense DCLRE1C variant and V-gene and J-gene trimming of TCR beta chains was found in a later genetic analysis and replicated in an independent cohort. A further reported finding was that TCR beta sequences accurately predicted the HLA-A and HLA-B alleles for most subjects in the first cohort. A later analysis found that HLA-associated TCR beta chains were more clonally expanded and had lower generation probabilities than equally common non-associated chains. The classifier was reported to diagnose cytomegalovirus status with high specificity and sensitivity in both the original and validation cohorts. According to a later genetic analysis, donors in an Asian-associated ancestry cluster had fewer N-insertions in productive TCRs than the approximately 710-donor mean. The presence/absence analyses assumed that sequencing depth was roughly uniform across donors, and that assumption may not be true. A few of the identified cytomegalovirus-associated TCR beta chains were confirmed in vitro to be specific for cytomegalovirus antigens. The study listed 150 to 200 TCR beta chains as associated with cytomegalovirus. It was suggested by the authors that the approach could potentially be generalized to other disease states and immunological phenotypes. Because counts were too low, around 18 rarely observed V segments, including chromosome 9 orphons, were left out of the earlier analysis of over 550 of the donors. In a later analysis, TCR association rates were found to vary across HLA loci, with the most associated TCRs seen for DRB1 alleles and the fewest for HLA-C alleles. Because HLA typing was missing for some donors at each locus, association tests included only the typed subset. In a later analysis, 16,951 TCR beta sequences were associated with specific HLA alleles at a false discovery rate of 0.05. Linkage disequilibrium might explain the correlated functional status among segregating V segments, but an unknown experimental factor could not be excluded. A group of highly shared sequence variants was considered likely to be a technical artifact of the sequencing pipeline. In an earlier analysis of approximately 590 of the donors, most TCR beta V segments appeared in productive rearrangements about 87% or about 30% of the time, broadly matching IMGT annotations. According to a later analysis, most CMV-associated TCR beta chains appeared to be HLA-restricted, and the HLA associations seemed to be driven largely by CMV exposure. Strong co-occurrence of HLA alleles, especially DR and DQ, made assigning TCR associations to individual alleles difficult. While some public TCRs were present in many individuals, most TCR sequences turned up only very rarely across donors. A later analysis reported that several top co-occurrence clusters appeared linked to parvovirus B19, influenza, CMV and Epstein-Barr virus. This cohort had only TCR beta chains sequenced, and the lack of alpha or paired-chain data limited which features could be detected. The only immune exposure information available for the cohort was CMV serostatus.

The source is a woman in her 40s in good health and CMV-seronegative. The specimen sequenced was PBMCs.

The DNA reads TGTGCCAGCAGCGTAGCTACCTCAAGCGGGGGGGGATCCAAAAACATTCAGTACTTC. Translated, this gives CASSVATSSGGGSKNIQYF. The rearranged segments are TRBV9 and TRBJ2-4; a stretch of 10 junction bases matches TRBD2. After removal of 0 bases from V and 2 bases from J, the junction retains 11 bases not matched to a gene. Sequences SGDLS (CDR1) and YYNGEE (CDR2) are obtained from the germline V gene. The CDR3 measures 19 amino acids from cysteine to phenylalanine. Only the CDR3 part of the read is kept: 57 bases, read in frame from the first base.